This T cell receptor (beta chain) is from a study of T cell repertoires in cytomegalovirus infection. Background on the study: Based on public TCR beta signatures, there were indications of CMV infection and of a matching HLA type.

TCRdb called the reads again in MiXCR, with one record for every CDR3 protein. Of roughly 150,000 distinct CDR3 sequences listed, less than 25% are singletons. Trimming pared 5 bases from V and 0 bases from J, leaving 10 bases between. This CDR3 contains 14 residues. In germline, CDR1 is SGHVS, CDR2 FNYEAQ. This clonotype was seen more than once but under ten times. What it binds is unknown. The V and J genes are TRBV7-6 and TRBJ1-2; D gene uncertain. Sequenced here: CD8+ T cells from cultured PBMCs, sampled from culture after CMV antigen stimulation. This TCR derives from a human donor in good health (CMV status not recorded). Some clones in this sample may be carry-over from other donors' samples. DNA for the CDR3: TGTGCCAGCAGCAACCGATCCTCTAACTATGGCTACACCTTC. Translated: CASSNRSSNYGYTF.